The rows below give T cell receptor beta chains drawn from one sample of a study of T cell responses to AZD1222 COVID-19 vaccine. Method: immunoSEQ multiplex PCR; TCRdb's copy keeps in-frame clones and lacks some. The top ten hold 3.5% to 5% of the sample, which has 100,000 to 150,000 clones, about 90% seen once. The source material was peripheral blood, sampled on day 0 of AZD1222 vaccination. These receptors were collected from an adult in good health. CDR3s include the opening cysteine and the closing phenylalanine or tryptophan. Clone sizes are given selectively: once, few, many, or a class where the clone is expanded.

clone_size: once; v_call: TRBV28; j_call: TRBJ1-1; cdr3_aa: CASSWSKSAFF
clone_size: .; v_call: TRBV7-9; j_call: TRBJ2-7; cdr3_aa: CASSPRGSPSLDEQYF
clone_size: .; v_call: TRBV4-2; j_call: TRBJ1-4; cdr3_aa: CASSQAITANNEKLFF
clone_size: .; v_call: TRBV27; j_call: TRBJ2-4; cdr3_aa: CASSLTGLAGGVAKNIQYF
clone_size: .; v_call: TRBV3-1/TRBV3-2; j_call: TRBJ2-3; cdr3_aa: CASSQTSDTQYF
clone_size: .; v_call: TRBV7-8; j_call: TRBJ1-2; cdr3_aa: CASSLTDRVYGYTF
clone_size: few; v_call: TRBV28; j_call: TRBJ1-4; cdr3_aa: CASSLLMAGAHEKLFF
clone_size: .; v_call: TRBV4-2; j_call: TRBJ2-7; cdr3_aa: CASSQETRGQMEQYF
clone_size: few; v_call: TRBV12-3/TRBV12-4; j_call: TRBJ1-2; cdr3_aa: CASSFVGYTF
clone_size: .; v_call: TRBV13; j_call: TRBJ1-3; cdr3_aa: CASSSLYSPGRNTIYF
clone_size: .; v_call: TRBV7-6; j_call: TRBJ1-4; cdr3_aa: CASSFGPGQGGEKLFF
clone_size: once; v_call: TRBV13; j_call: TRBJ2-5; cdr3_aa: CASSFWGGRMETQYF
clone_size: .; v_call: TRBV3-1/TRBV3-2; j_call: TRBJ1-1; cdr3_aa: CASSPTVSNTEAFF
clone_size: .; v_call: TRBV27; j_call: TRBJ2-7; cdr3_aa: CASSLLGTAWEQYF
clone_size: .; v_call: TRBV18; j_call: TRBJ2-1; cdr3_aa: CASSPTLALYNEQFF
clone_size: few; v_call: TRBV7-2; j_call: TRBJ2-3; cdr3_aa: CASSSGWTRSTDTQYF
clone_size: .; v_call: TRBV10-3; j_call: TRBJ2-2; cdr3_aa: CAAESTSALNTGELFF
clone_size: .; v_call: TRBV6-5; j_call: TRBJ2-3; cdr3_aa: CASSNRDRVTDTQYF
clone_size: few; v_call: TRBV28; j_call: TRBJ2-1; cdr3_aa: CASSPSSGSSGNEQFF
clone_size: few; v_call: TRBV10-3; j_call: TRBJ2-2; cdr3_aa: CAINLGGPNTGELFF
clone_size: .; v_call: TRBV7-2; j_call: TRBJ1-2; cdr3_aa: CASSSTNSGGYTF
clone_size: few; v_call: TRBV7-6; j_call: TRBJ2-7; cdr3_aa: CASSLAIGQGTYEQYF
clone_size: .; v_call: TRBV19; j_call: TRBJ1-2; cdr3_aa: CASIDRGNNYGYTF
clone_size: .; v_call: TRBV19; j_call: TRBJ2-5; cdr3_aa: CASSIAGGAQYF
clone_size: .; v_call: TRBV19; j_call: TRBJ2-7; cdr3_aa: CASSMGGLDVYEQYF
clone_size: few; v_call: TRBV11-2; j_call: TRBJ1-3; cdr3_aa: CASSWGVFGGTGNTIYF
clone_size: once; v_call: TRBV30; j_call: TRBJ2-7; cdr3_aa: CAWSAPAASGPSYEQYF
clone_size: .; v_call: TRBV5-1; j_call: TRBJ1-2; cdr3_aa: CASSSDGPRTF
clone_size: .; v_call: TRBV10-2; j_call: TRBJ2-6; cdr3_aa: CASRRESGANVLTF
clone_size: .; v_call: TRBV7-9; j_call: TRBJ2-1; cdr3_aa: CASKIAGVVGEQFF
clone_size: .; v_call: TRBV9; j_call: TRBJ2-7; cdr3_aa: CASSAGAAGTYEQYF
clone_size: .; v_call: TRBV7-3; j_call: TRBJ1-2; cdr3_aa: CASSLGPGNYGYTF
clone_size: .; v_call: TRBV6-5; j_call: TRBJ2-5; cdr3_aa: CASSYLRQGIPVPQYF
clone_size: .; v_call: TRBV19; j_call: TRBJ2-2; cdr3_aa: CASSTTGPVTGELFF
clone_size: .; v_call: TRBV13; j_call: TRBJ1-4; cdr3_aa: CASSLGQGSGEKLFF
clone_size: .; v_call: TRBV7-2; j_call: TRBJ1-3; cdr3_aa: CASSFRSVSSGNTIYF
clone_size: .; v_call: TRBV15; j_call: TRBJ1-5; cdr3_aa: CATSRVQGEYQPQHF
clone_size: .; v_call: TRBV14; j_call: TRBJ1-2; cdr3_aa: CASGGYNYGYTF
clone_size: .; v_call: TRBV6-4; j_call: TRBJ1-2; cdr3_aa: CASSDLTGGGGYTF
clone_size: .; v_call: TRBV4-2; j_call: TRBJ2-3; cdr3_aa: CASSQERGAIEYF
clone_size: .; v_call: TRBV10-2; j_call: TRBJ2-5; cdr3_aa: CASSSPQETQYF
clone_size: .; v_call: TRBV30; j_call: TRBJ1-6; cdr3_aa: CAWGRDSNSPLHF
clone_size: .; v_call: TRBV2; j_call: TRBJ2-1; cdr3_aa: CASTGGLPYNEQFF
clone_size: .; v_call: TRBV29-1; j_call: TRBJ2-1; cdr3_aa: CSVSLAGGYYNEQFF
clone_size: .; v_call: TRBV5-1; j_call: TRBJ2-3; cdr3_aa: CASSLAGQAPDTQYF
clone_size: .; v_call: TRBV6-5; j_call: TRBJ2-1; cdr3_aa: CAGAYLGGSGEQFF
clone_size: .; v_call: TRBV5-6; j_call: TRBJ2-5; cdr3_aa: CASSYLSGSLGETQYF